Sequencing of this T cell receptor beta chain was carried out in a study of response to subunit inactivated influenza vaccine (dated by TCRdb to 2016 to 2018). Notes on the research overall: Deep quantitative profiling of the T cell receptor repertoire was used in the study to follow responses to a trivalent subunit inactivated influenza vaccine. On the study overall, not on this receptor specifically: According to the authors, only a limited number of new T cells may be recruited by each seasonal influenza vaccination.

Library preparation was by RT-PCR. Sequencing took place on an Illumina HiSeq 2500. TCRdb reanalyzed the raw reads on its own, using fastp at Q25 for trimming and MiXCR for clone calling, and kept in-frame beta chains. CDR3 protein sequences are deduplicated, and each keeps its most common genes and DNA. Recorded for this sample are approximately 500,000 distinct CDR3 sequences; 10% to 15% of them occurred a single time. The ten most abundant clones make up roughly 14% of the sample. About this clonotype itself: Its binding antigen is unknown. Base qualities are missing; no much larger clone stands one base away.

The meaning of the sample's time point label: 45 days after influenza vaccine administration. This TCR was sampled from a man between 50 and 59 years old who received an inactivated influenza vaccine. Donor details come from another sample of the same person, matched by shared clones. Sequenced material: PBMCs from blood, taken roughly 46 days after vaccination.

The CDR3 here reads CASSLRQLNGELFF. The DNA reads TGTGCCAGCAGTTTAAGGCAGTTAAACGGGGAGCTGTTTTTT. The V and J segments used are TRBV28 and TRBJ2-2; the D gene assignment is ambiguous. Trimming at the junction amounts to 2 bases on V and 7 bases on J, and the germline ends lie 11 bases apart. From the germline V gene, CDR1 is MDHEN and CDR2 is SYDVKM. From the cysteine up to the phenylalanine, the CDR3 has a length of 14 residues. Of the read, only the CDR3 DNA is kept; its 42 bases are in frame from base 1.